This T cell receptor beta chain was profiled in a study of sequential checkpoint blockade in melanoma. The method was immunoSEQ multiplex PCR; TCRdb's version includes in-frame clones alone and lacks a portion of them. Of 35,000 to 40,000 clones in the sample, 30% to 40% were seen once. Germline-derived CDR1 and CDR2 are SGHRS and YFSETQ. The CDR3 covers 16 residues. V gave up 0 bases and J gave up 6 bases; unmatched junction bases: 9. Treatment indicated: randomized to nivolumab then ipilimumab (arm A) or the reverse (arm B). The V and J genes are TRBV5-1 and TRBJ2-3; 8 bases map to TRBD1. This receptor was identified in a human donor with melanoma. The sequencing used tumor tissue (inferred from file names), collected from a patient given nivolumab and ipilimumab in sequence. In nucleotides, the CDR3 is TGCGCCAGCAGCTTGGGGGGTCAGGGGGCGCAGGATACGCAGTATTTT. Translation: CASSLGGQGAQDTQYF.